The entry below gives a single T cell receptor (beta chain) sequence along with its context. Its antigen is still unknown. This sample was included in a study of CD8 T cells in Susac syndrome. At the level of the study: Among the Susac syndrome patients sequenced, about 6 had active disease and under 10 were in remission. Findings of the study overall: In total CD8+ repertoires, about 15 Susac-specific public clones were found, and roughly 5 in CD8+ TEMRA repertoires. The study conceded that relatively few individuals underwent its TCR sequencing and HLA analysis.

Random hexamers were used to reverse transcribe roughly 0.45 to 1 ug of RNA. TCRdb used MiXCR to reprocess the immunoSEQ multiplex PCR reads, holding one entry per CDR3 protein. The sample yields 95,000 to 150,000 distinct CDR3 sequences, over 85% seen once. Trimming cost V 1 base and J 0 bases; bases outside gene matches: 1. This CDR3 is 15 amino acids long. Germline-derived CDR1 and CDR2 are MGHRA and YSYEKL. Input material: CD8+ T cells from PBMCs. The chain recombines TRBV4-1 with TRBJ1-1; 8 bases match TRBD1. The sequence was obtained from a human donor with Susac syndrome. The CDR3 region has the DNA TGCGCCAGCAGCCAAGGGACAGGGATGAACACTGAAGCTTTCTTT. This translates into CASSQGTGMNTEAFF.